Listed below are T cell receptor beta chains from one sample, sequenced in a study of CD8+ T cells in alopecia areata. TCRdb keeps only in-frame clones here, not all; method: immunoSEQ multiplex PCR. The sample has about 190,000 clones, just under 65% seen once. Sequencing used CD4+ T cells sorted from blood, obtained between weeks 47 and 50, from a patient treated with tofacitinib. The origin of the receptors is a human donor with alopecia areata. Each CDR3 is given with its conserved first and last residue. Fields, in order: V gene, D gene, clone size, J gene, CDR3 length, CDR3 DNA, CDR3 protein. The D gene is left open where the match is weak. Size values are once, few and many counts, or a class for expanded clones, and some rows have none.

V: TRBV5-1; D: .; size: .; J: TRBJ1-6; length: 13; DNA: TGCGCCAGCAGCTCCGCGGCGGATTCACCCCTCCACTTT; CDR3: CASSSAADSPLHF
V: TRBV4-3; D: .; size: .; J: TRBJ1-2; length: 15; DNA: TGCGCCAGCAGCCAAGAGACAGAGAAATCCTATGGCTACACCTTC; CDR3: CASSQETEKSYGYTF
V: TRBV30; D: TRBD1; size: .; J: TRBJ2-3; length: 13; DNA: TGTGCCTGGGGGGGACAGCGCACAGATACGCAGTATTTT; CDR3: CAWGGQRTDTQYF
V: TRBV29-1; D: .; size: .; J: TRBJ2-3; length: 14; DNA: TGCAGCGTTTTACAGGAGTTTAGCACAGATACGCAGTATTTT; CDR3: CSVLQEFSTDTQYF
V: TRBV30; D: TRBD1; size: .; J: TRBJ1-3; length: 14; DNA: TGTGCCTGGAGTGTACAGGGGGGTGACAACACCATATATTTT; CDR3: CAWSVQGGDNTIYF
V: TRBV10-3; D: .; size: .; J: TRBJ1-1; length: 14; DNA: TGTGCCATTCATAGAAATAGGGATGGCACTGAAGCTTTCTTT; CDR3: CAIHRNRDGTEAFF
V: TRBV5-6; D: .; size: .; J: TRBJ2-2; length: 14; DNA: TGTGCCAGCAGCTTGGGGCAGTTTACCGGGGAGCTGTTTTTT; CDR3: CASSLGQFTGELFF
V: TRBV29-1; D: .; size: .; J: TRBJ2-5; length: 10; DNA: TGCAGCGTTGGTTCGGAGACCCAGTACTTC; CDR3: CSVGSETQYF
V: TRBV30; D: .; size: .; J: TRBJ1-1; length: 14; DNA: TGTGCCTGGAGAATTACGGGGGTGAACACTGAAGCTTTCTTT; CDR3: CAWRITGVNTEAFF
V: TRBV6-6; D: .; size: few; J: TRBJ1-1; length: 11; DNA: TGTGCCAGCAGTTACGACACTGAAGCTTTCTTT; CDR3: CASSYDTEAFF
V: TRBV2; D: TRBD1; size: .; J: TRBJ1-2; length: 15; DNA: TGTGCCAGCGTCCCCGACAGGGGTACTAACTATGGCTACACCTTC; CDR3: CASVPDRGTNYGYTF
V: TRBV25-1; D: .; size: .; J: TRBJ1-1; length: 13; DNA: TGTGCCAGCAGTGACTACAGGGACACTGAAGCTTTCTTT; CDR3: CASSDYRDTEAFF
V: TRBV7-2; D: TRBD1; size: once; J: TRBJ1-1; length: 15; DNA: TGTGCCAGCAGCTTAGCGGGACAGGGAGCCACTGAAGCTTTCTTT; CDR3: CASSLAGQGATEAFF
V: TRBV7-9; D: TRBD1; size: few; J: TRBJ1-1; length: 13; DNA: TGTGCCAGCCGGGACAGCGAGTACCACCAAGCTTTCTTT; CDR3: CASRDSEYHQAFF
V: TRBV15; D: TRBD1; size: .; J: TRBJ1-6; length: 18; DNA: TGTGCCACCAGCAGAGATCGGAGACAGGGGTCTTATAATTCACCCCTCCACTTT; CDR3: CATSRDRRQGSYNSPLHF
V: TRBV2; D: TRBD1; size: .; J: TRBJ1-1; length: 15; DNA: TGTGCCAGCAGTCCCGACAGGGCGATGAACACTGAAGCTTTCTTT; CDR3: CASSPDRAMNTEAFF
V: TRBV2; D: .; size: .; J: TRBJ1-6; length: 16; DNA: TGTGCCAGCATGTCAAGCGGGGTACCAACTAATTCACCCCTCCACTTT; CDR3: CASMSSGVPTNSPLHF
V: TRBV30; D: .; size: .; J: TRBJ2-4; length: 14; DNA: TGTGCCTGGAGTGTACACGGAACCAAAAACATTCAGTACTTC; CDR3: CAWSVHGTKNIQYF
V: TRBV29-1; D: .; size: .; J: TRBJ1-2; length: 11; DNA: TGCAGCGTTCTCGGACCCTATGGCTACACCTTC; CDR3: CSVLGPYGYTF
V: TRBV2; D: TRBD1; size: once; J: TRBJ2-5; length: 12; DNA: TGTGCCAGGAGGACAGGTCAAGAGACCCAGTACTTC; CDR3: CARRTGQETQYF
V: TRBV30; D: .; size: .; J: TRBJ1-4; length: 15; DNA: TGTGCCTGGAGTGTACCTGACAGGTTTAACGAAAAACTGTTTTTT; CDR3: CAWSVPDRFNEKLFF
V: TRBV7-2; D: TRBD2; size: .; J: TRBJ2-1; length: 15; DNA: TGTGCCAGCAGCGTGAGCGGGGGGGCCTACAATGAGCAGTTCTTC; CDR3: CASSVSGGAYNEQFF
V: TRBV9; D: TRBD2; size: .; J: TRBJ2-1; length: 14; DNA: TGTGCCAGCAGCGTAGCTAGCGGGGGCAATGAGCAGTTCTTC; CDR3: CASSVASGGNEQFF
V: TRBV29-1; D: TRBD1; size: .; J: TRBJ2-2; length: 14; DNA: TGCAGCGTATCACAGGGGGCTAACACCGGGGAGCTGTTTTTT; CDR3: CSVSQGANTGELFF
V: TRBV30; D: .; size: few; J: TRBJ1-5; length: 14; DNA: TGTGCCTGGTCGAGCCTTGGGGGCAATCAGCCCCAGCATTTT; CDR3: CAWSSLGGNQPQHF
V: TRBV7-2; D: .; size: many; J: TRBJ1-1; length: 14; DNA: TGTGCCAGCAGCCCGGTGACAGTAAACACTGAAGCTTTCTTT; CDR3: CASSPVTVNTEAFF
V: TRBV5-4; D: .; size: few; J: TRBJ2-5; length: 14; DNA: TGTGCCAGCAGCTCCTACCGGACCCTGGAGACCCAGTACTTC; CDR3: CASSSYRTLETQYF
V: TRBV29-1; D: .; size: few; J: TRBJ2-7; length: 12; DNA: TGCAGCGTCCATACAGGGAACTACGAGCAGTACTTC; CDR3: CSVHTGNYEQYF
V: TRBV18; D: .; size: once; J: TRBJ1-1; length: 15; DNA: TGTGCCAGCTCACCAGACGGGACGCGTCGGACTGAAGCTTTCTTT; CDR3: CASSPDGTRRTEAFF
V: TRBV15; D: .; size: few; J: TRBJ2-1; length: 18; DNA: TGTGCCACCAGCAGAGATGGGGTATCGGTGGGCGGGCCCTTCGAGCAGTTCTTC; CDR3: CATSRDGVSVGGPFEQFF
V: TRBV19; D: .; size: .; J: TRBJ1-6; length: 15; DNA: TGTGCCAGTAGTAAAGTTGGTGGCTATAATTCACCCCTCCACTTT; CDR3: CASSKVGGYNSPLHF
V: TRBV29-1; D: .; size: .; J: TRBJ2-2; length: 13; DNA: TGCACCGCTAAGGGAACCAACACCGGGGAGCTGTTTTTT; CDR3: CTAKGTNTGELFF
V: TRBV7-2; D: .; size: .; J: TRBJ1-5; length: 13; DNA: TGTGCCAGCAGCTTAGATGGGCAGCAGCCCCAGCATTTT; CDR3: CASSLDGQQPQHF
V: TRBV29-1; D: .; size: .; J: TRBJ2-7; length: 13; DNA: TGCAGCGGCGCGACGGGGCCGGCCTACGAGCAGTACTTC; CDR3: CSGATGPAYEQYF
V: TRBV30; D: .; size: .; J: TRBJ1-6; length: 13; DNA: TGTGCCTGGAGTACACGACAGCGCTCACCCCTCCACTTT; CDR3: CAWSTRQRSPLHF
V: TRBV6-1; D: TRBD1; size: .; J: TRBJ1-3; length: 17; DNA: TGTGCCAGCAGTGCGGACAGGGATGGGAGCTCTGGAAACACCATATATTTT; CDR3: CASSADRDGSSGNTIYF
V: TRBV7-7; D: .; size: .; J: TRBJ2-3; length: 14; DNA: TGTGCCAGCAGCCGAGTTCAGGGCAAAGATACGCAGTATTTT; CDR3: CASSRVQGKDTQYF
V: TRBV5-1; D: .; size: few; J: TRBJ1-2; length: 14; DNA: TGCGCCAGCAGCCCGGGCCTTGGCAACTATGGCTACACCTTC; CDR3: CASSPGLGNYGYTF
V: TRBV6-6; D: .; size: .; J: TRBJ1-5; length: 16; DNA: TGTGCCAGCAATCAACAGGGAGGGATGAGCAATCAGCCCCAGCATTTT; CDR3: CASNQQGGMSNQPQHF
V: TRBV30; D: .; size: once; J: TRBJ1-3; length: 16; DNA: TGTGCCTGGAGACCAGGTGGTGCCCTGGGTGGAAACACCATATATTTT; CDR3: CAWRPGGALGGNTIYF
V: TRBV9; D: .; size: .; J: TRBJ1-4; length: 15; DNA: TGTGCCAGCAGCGTAGCCCTCAATGAATATGGAGAACTGTTTTTT; CDR3: CASSVALNEYGELFF
V: TRBV29-1; D: TRBD2; size: .; J: TRBJ2-1; length: 14; DNA: TGCAGCGTTGAGATTACCGGGGGGTACAATGAGCAGTTCTTC; CDR3: CSVEITGGYNEQFF
V: TRBV29-1; D: .; size: few; J: TRBJ2-5; length: 11; DNA: TGCAGCGTTGACCTATCAGAGACCCAGTACTTC; CDR3: CSVDLSETQYF
V: TRBV19; D: .; size: .; J: TRBJ1-1; length: 13; DNA: TGTGCCAGTACCTCACAGGGTTTAGGGGAAGCTTTCTTT; CDR3: CASTSQGLGEAFF
V: TRBV7-8; D: TRBD2; size: once; J: TRBJ2-5; length: 16; DNA: TGTGCCAGCAGCTTAGCGGTAGCGGGGGGGCAAGAGACCCAGTACTTC; CDR3: CASSLAVAGGQETQYF
V: TRBV29-1; D: TRBD1; size: .; J: TRBJ2-1; length: 15; DNA: TGCAGCGTTGGGACGCGGGACAGGGGCTACAATGAGCAGTTCTTC; CDR3: CSVGTRDRGYNEQFF
V: TRBV18; D: TRBD1; size: many; J: TRBJ2-1; length: 14; DNA: TGTGCCAGCTCACCACGGGACAGGGCAAGTGAGCAGTTCTTC; CDR3: CASSPRDRASEQFF
V: TRBV5-6; D: .; size: many; J: TRBJ2-1; length: 16; DNA: TGTGCCAGCAGCACCCTGACAGGAGTCTCCTACAATGAGCAGTTCTTC; CDR3: CASSTLTGVSYNEQFF
V: TRBV30; D: .; size: .; J: TRBJ1-2; length: 14; DNA: TGTGCCTGGAGTGTTAGCTCGGGGAACTATGGCTACACCTTC; CDR3: CAWSVSSGNYGYTF